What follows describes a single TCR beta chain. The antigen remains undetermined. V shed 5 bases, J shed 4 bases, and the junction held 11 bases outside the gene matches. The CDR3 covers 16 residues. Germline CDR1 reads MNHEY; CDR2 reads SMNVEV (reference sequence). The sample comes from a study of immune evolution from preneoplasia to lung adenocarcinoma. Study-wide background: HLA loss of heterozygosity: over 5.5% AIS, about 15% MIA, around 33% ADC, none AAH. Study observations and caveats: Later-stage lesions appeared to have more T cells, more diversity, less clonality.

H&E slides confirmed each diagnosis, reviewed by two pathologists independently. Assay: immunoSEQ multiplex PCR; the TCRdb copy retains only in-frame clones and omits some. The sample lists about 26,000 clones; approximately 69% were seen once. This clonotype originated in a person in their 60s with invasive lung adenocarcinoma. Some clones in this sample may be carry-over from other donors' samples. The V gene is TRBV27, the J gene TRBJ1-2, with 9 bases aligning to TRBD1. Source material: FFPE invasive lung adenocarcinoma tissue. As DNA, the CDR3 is TGTGCCAGCAGTAGATATACAGGGGGCGCGATCTATGGCTACACCTTC. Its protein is CASSRYTGGAIYGYTF.